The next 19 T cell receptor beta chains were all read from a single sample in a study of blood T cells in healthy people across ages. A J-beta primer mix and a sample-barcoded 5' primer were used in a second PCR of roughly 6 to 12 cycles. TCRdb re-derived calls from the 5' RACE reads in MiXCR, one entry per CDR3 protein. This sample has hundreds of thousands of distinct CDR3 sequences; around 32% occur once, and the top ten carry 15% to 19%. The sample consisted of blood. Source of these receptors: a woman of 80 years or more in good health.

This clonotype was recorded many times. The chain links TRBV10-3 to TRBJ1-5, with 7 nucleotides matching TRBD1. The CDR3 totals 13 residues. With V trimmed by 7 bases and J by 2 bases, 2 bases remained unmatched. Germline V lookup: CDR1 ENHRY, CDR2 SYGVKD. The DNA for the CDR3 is TGTGCCATCAAAGACAGGGGCAATCAGCCCCAGCATTTT. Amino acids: CAIKDRGNQPQHF.

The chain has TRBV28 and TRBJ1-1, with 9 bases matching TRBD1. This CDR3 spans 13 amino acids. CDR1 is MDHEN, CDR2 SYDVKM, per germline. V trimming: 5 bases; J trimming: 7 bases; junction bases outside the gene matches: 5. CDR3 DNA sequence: TGTGCCAGCAGTGTGGACAGGGGAAATGAAGCTTTCTTT. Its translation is CASSVDRGNEAFF.

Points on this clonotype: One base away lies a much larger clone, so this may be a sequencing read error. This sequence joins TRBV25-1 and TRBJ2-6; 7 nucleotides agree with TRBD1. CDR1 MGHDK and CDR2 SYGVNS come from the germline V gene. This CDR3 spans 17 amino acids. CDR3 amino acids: CANSEVNRGSGANVLTF. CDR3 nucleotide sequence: TGTGCCAACAGTGAGGTGAACAGGGGTTCTGGGGCCAACGTCCTGACTTTC.

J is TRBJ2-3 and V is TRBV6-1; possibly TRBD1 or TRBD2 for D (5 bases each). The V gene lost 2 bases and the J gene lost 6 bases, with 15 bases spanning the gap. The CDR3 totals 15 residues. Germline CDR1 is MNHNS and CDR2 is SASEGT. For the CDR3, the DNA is TGTGCCAGCAGTGAACCGGGGCATGGATATGATACGCAGTATTTT. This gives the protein CASSEPGHGYDTQYF.

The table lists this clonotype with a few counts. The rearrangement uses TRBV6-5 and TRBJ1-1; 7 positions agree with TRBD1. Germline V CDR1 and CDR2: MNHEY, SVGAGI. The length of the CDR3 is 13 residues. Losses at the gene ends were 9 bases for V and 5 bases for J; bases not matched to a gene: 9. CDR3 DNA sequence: TGTGCCAGTTTCAGGGGGGTGGGTACTGAAGCTTTCTTT. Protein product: CASFRGVGTEAFF.

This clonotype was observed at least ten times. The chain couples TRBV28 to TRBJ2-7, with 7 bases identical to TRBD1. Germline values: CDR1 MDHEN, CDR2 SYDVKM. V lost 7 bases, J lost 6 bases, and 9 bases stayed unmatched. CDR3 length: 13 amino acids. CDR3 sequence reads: CASKTGVIVEQYF. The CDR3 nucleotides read TGTGCCAGCAAAACAGGGGTAATCGTCGAGCAGTACTTC.

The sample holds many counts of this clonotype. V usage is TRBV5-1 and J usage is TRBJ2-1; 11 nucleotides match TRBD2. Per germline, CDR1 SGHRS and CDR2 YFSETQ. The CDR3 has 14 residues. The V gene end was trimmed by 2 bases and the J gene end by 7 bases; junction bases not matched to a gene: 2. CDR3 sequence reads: CASSLIAGGNEQFF. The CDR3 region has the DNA TGCGCCAGCAGCTTAATAGCGGGGGGGAATGAGCAGTTCTTC.

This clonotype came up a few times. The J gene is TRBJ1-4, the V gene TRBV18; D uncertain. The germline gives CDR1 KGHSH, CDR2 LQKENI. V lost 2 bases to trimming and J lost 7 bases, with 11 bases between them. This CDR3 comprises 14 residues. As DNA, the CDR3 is TGTGCCAGCTCACCAACCGGCCCGGTTGAAAAACTGTTTTTT. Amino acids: CASSPTGPVEKLFF.

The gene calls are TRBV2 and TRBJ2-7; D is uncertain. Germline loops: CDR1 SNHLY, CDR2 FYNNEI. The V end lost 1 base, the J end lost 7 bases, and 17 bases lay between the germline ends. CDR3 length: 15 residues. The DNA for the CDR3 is TGTGCCAGCAGTGAAGGGGGTTCGGCCTACAATGAGCAGTACTTC. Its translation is CASSEGGSAYNEQYF.

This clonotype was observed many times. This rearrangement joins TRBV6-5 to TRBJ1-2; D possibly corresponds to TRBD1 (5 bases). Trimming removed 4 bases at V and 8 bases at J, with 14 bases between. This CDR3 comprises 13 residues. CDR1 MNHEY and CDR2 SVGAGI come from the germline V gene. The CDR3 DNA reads TGTGCCAGCAGTTCCCGTGGGGACGGGGGCTACACCTTC. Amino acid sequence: CASSSRGDGGYTF.

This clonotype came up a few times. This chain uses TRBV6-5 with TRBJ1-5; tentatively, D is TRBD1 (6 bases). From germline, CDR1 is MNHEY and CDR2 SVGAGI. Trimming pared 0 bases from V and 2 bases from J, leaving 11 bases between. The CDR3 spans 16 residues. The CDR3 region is CASSYSAQGGNQPQHF. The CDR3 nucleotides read TGTGCCAGCAGTTACTCGGCACAGGGAGGCAATCAGCCCCAGCATTTT.

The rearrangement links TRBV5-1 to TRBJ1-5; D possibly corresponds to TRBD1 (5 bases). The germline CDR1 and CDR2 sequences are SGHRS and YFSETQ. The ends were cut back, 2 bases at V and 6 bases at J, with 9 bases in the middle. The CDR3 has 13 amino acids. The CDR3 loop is CASSFSGTQPQHF. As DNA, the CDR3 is TGCGCCAGCAGCTTCTCGGGGACTCAGCCCCAGCATTTT.

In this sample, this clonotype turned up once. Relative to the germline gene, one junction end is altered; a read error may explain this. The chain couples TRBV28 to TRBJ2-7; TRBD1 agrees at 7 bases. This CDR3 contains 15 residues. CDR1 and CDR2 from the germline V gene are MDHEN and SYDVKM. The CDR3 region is CAGSWLQGSSYEQYF. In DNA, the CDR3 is TGTGCCGGCAGCTGGCTACAGGGGAGCTCCTACGAGCAGTACTTC.

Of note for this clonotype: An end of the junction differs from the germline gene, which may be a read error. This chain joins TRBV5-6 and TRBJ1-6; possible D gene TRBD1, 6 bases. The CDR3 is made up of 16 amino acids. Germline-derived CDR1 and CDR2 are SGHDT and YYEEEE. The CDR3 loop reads CASSAEGGRWDSPPHF. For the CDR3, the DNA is TGTGCCAGCAGCGCTGAGGGGGGGAGATGGGATTCACCCCCCCACTTT. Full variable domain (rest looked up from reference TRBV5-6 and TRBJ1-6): DAGVTQSPTHLIKTRGQQVTLRCSPKSGHDTVSWYQQALGQGPQFIFQYYEEEERQRGNFPDRFSGHQFPNYSSELNVNALLLGDSALYLCASSAEGGRWDSPPHFGNGTRLTVT.

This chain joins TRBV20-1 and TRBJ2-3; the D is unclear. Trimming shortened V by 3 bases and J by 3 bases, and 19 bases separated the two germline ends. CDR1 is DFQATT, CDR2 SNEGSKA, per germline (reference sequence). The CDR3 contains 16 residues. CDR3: CSASGALATNTDTQYF. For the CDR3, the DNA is TGCAGTGCTAGTGGCGCACTCGCGACCAATACAGATACGCAGTATTTT.

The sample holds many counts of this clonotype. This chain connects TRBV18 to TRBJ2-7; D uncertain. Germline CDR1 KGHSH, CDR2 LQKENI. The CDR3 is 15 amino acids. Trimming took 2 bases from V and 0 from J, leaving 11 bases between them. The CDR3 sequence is CASSPTYQISYEQYF. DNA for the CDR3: TGTGCCAGCTCACCAACTTATCAAATCTCCTACGAGCAGTACTTC.

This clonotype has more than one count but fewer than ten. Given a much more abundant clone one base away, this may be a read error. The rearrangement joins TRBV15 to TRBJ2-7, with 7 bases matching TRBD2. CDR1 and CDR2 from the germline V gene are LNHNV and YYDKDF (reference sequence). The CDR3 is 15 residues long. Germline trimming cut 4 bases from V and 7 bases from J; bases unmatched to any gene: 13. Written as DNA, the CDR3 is TGTGCCACCAGCACTAGACTAGCAGGCTACAATGAGCAGTACTTC. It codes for CATSTRLAGYNEQYF.

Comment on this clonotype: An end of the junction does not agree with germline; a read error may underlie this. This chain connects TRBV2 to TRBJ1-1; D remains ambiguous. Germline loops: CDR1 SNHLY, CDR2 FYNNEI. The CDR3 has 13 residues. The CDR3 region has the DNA TGTGCCAGCAGGGAAGCCGAGGACACTGAAGCTTTCTTT. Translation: CASREAEDTEAFF. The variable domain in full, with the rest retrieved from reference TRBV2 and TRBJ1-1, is EPEVTQTPSHQVTQMGQEVILRCVPISNHLYFYWYRQILGQKVEFLVSFYNNEISEKSEIFDDQFSVERPDGSNFTLKIRSTKLEDSAMYFCASREAEDTEAFFGQGTRLTVV.

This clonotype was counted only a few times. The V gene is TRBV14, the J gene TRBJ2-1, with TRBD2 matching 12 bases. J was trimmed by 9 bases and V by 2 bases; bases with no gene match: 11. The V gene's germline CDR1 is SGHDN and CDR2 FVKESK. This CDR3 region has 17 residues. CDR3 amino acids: CASSQPRGLAGLVEQFF. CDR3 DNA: TGTGCCAGCAGCCAACCGAGAGGACTAGCGGGGCTTGTTGAGCAGTTCTTC.